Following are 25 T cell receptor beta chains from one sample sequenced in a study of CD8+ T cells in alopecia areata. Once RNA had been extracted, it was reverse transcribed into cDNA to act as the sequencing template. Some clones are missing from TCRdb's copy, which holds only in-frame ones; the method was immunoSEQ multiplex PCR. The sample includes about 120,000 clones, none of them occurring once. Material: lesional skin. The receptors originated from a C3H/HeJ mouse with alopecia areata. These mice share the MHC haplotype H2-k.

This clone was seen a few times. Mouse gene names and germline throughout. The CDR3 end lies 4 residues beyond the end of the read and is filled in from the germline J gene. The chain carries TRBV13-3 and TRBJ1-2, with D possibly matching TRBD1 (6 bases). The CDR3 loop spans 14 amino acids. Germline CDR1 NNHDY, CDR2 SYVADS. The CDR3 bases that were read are TGTGCCAGCAGTGAAAACAGGGTAGAGTCC. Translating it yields CASSENRVES. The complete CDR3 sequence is CASSENRVESDYTF.

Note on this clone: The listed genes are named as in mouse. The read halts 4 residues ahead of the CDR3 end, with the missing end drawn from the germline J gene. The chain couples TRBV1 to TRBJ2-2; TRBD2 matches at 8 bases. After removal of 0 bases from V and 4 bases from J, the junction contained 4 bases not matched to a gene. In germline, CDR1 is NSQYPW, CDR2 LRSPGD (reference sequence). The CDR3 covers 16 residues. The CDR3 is CTCSADFGGVTGQLYF. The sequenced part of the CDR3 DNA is TGCACCTGCAGTGCAGATTTTGGGGGGGTCACCGGG.

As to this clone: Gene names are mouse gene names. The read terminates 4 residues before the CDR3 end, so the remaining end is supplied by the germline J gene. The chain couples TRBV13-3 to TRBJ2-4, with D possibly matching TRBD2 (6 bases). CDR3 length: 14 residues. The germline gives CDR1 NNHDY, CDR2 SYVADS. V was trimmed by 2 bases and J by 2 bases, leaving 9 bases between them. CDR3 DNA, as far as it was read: TGTGCCAGCAGTGAGGAGGGACTTCAAAAC. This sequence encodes CASSEEGLQN. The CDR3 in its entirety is CASSEEGLQNTLYF.

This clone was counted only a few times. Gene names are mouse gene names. The sequenced CDR3 bases are TGTGCCAGCAGTGATCTTGGGGAATCC. Its protein is CASSDLGES. The CDR3 in its entirety is CASSDLGESDYTF. The chain couples TRBV13-3 to TRBJ1-2; D remains unclear. The read finishes 4 residues shy of the CDR3 end, and the germline J gene is used to complete it. Germline loops: CDR1 NNHDY, CDR2 SYVADS. This CDR3 has 13 amino acids.

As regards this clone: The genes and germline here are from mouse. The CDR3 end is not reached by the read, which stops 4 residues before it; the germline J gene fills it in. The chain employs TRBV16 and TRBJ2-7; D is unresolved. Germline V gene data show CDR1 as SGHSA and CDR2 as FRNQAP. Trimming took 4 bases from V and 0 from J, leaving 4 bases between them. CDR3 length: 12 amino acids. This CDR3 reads CASSSSSYEQYF. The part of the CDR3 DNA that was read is TGTGCAAGCAGCTCCTCCTCCTAT.

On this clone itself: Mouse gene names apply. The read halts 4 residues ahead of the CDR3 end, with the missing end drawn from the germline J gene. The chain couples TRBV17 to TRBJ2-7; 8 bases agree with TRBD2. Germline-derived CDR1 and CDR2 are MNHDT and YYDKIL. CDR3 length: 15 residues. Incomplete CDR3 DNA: TGTGCTAGCAGTAGAGAGGAGGGGGGGGCGTAT. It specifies CASSREEGGAY. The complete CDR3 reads CASSREEGGAYEQYF.

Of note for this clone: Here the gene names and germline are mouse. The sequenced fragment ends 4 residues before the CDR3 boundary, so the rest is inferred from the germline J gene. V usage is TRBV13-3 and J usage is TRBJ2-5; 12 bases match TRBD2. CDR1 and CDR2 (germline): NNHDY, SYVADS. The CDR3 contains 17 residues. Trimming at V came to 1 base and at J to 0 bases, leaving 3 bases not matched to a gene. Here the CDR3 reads CASSDRTGGVNQDTQYF. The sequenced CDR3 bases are TGTGCCAGCAGTGATAGGACTGGGGGGGTTAACCAAGAC.

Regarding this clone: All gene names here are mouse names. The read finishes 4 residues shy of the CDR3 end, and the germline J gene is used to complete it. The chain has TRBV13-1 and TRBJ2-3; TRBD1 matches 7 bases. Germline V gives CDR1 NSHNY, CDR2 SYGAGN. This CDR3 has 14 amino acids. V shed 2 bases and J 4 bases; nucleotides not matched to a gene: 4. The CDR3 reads CASSEGQETETLYF. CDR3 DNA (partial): TGTGCCAGCAGTGAAGGACAGGAAACAGAA.

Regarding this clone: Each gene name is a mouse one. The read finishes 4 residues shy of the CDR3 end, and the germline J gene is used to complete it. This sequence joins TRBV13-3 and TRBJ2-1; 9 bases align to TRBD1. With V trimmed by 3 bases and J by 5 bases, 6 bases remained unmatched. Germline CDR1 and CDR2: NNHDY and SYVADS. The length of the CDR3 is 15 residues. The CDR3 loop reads CASSVSQGADAEQFF. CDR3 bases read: TGTGCCAGCAGTGTCTCACAGGGGGCGGATGCT.

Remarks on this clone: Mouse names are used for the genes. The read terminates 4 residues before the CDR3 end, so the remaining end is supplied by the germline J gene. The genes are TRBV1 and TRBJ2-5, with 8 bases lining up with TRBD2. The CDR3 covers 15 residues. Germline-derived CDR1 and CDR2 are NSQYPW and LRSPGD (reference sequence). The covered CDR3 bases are TGCACCTGCAGTGCAGAATGGGGGGGTGAGGAC. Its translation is CTCSAEWGGED. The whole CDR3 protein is CTCSAEWGGEDTQYF.

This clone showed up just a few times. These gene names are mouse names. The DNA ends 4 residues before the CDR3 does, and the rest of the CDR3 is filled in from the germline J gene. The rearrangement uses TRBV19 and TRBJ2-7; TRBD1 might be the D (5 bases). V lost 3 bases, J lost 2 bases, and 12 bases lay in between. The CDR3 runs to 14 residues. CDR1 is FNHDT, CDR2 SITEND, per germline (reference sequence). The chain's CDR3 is CASSTGRGTYEQYF. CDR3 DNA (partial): TGTGCCAGCAGTACGGGGAGGGGAACCTAT.

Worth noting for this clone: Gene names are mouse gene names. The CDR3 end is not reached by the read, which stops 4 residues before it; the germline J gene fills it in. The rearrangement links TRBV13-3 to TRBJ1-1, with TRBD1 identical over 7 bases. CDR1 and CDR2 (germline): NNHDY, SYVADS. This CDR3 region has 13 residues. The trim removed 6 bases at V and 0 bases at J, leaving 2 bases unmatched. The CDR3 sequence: CASTGGANTEVFF. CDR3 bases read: TGTGCCAGCACAGGGGGAGCAAACACA.

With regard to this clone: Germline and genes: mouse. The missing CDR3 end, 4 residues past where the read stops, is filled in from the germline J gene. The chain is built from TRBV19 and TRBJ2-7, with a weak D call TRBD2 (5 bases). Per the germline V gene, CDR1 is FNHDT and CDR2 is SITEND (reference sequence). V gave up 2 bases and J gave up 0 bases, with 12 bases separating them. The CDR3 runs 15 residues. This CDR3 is CASSILGRSSYEQYF. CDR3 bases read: TGTGCCAGCAGTATTTTGGGGAGGAGCTCCTAT. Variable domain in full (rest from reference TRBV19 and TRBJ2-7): GGIITQTPKFLIGQEGQKLTLKCQQNFNHDTMYWYRQDSGKGLRLIYYSITENDLQKGDLSEGYDASREKKSSFSLTVTSAQKNEMAVFLCASSILGRSSYEQYFGPGTRLTVL.

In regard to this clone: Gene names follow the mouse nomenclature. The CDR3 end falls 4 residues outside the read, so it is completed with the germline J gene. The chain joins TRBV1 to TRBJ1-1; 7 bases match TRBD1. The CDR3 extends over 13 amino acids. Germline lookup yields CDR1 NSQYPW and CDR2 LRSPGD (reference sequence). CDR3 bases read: TGCACCTGCAGTGGGCCTTGGGACAGA. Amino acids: CTCSGPWDR. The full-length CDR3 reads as CTCSGPWDREVFF.

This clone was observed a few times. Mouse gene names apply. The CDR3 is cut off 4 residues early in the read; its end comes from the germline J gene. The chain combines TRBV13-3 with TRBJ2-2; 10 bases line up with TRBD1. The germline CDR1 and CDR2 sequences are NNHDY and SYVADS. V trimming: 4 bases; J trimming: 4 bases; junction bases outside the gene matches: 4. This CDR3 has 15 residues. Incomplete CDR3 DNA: TGTGCCAGCAGTCCGGGACAGGGGCCCACCGGG. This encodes CASSPGQGPTG. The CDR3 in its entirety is CASSPGQGPTGQLYF. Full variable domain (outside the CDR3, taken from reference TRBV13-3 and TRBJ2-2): EAAVTQSPRSKVAVTGGKVTLSCHQTNNHDYMYWYRQDTGHGLRLIHYSYVADSTEKGDIPDGYKASRPSQENFSLILELASLSQTAVYFCASSPGQGPTGQLYFGEGSKLTVL.

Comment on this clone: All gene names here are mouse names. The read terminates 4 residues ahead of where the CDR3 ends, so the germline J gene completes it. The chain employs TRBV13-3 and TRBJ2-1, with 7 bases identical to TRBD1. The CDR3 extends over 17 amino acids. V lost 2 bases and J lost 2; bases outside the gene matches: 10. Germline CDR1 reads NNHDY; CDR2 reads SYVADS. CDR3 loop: CASSDGDRERDYAEQFF. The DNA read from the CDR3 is TGTGCCAGCAGTGACGGAGACAGGGAGAGAGACTATGCT.

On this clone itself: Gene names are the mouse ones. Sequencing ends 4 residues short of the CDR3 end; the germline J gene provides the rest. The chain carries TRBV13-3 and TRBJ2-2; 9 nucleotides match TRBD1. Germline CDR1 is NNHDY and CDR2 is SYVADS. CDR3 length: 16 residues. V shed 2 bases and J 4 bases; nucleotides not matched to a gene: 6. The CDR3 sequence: CASSEAPGQGTGQLYF. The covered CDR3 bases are TGTGCCAGCAGTGAGGCTCCGGGACAGGGCACCGGG.

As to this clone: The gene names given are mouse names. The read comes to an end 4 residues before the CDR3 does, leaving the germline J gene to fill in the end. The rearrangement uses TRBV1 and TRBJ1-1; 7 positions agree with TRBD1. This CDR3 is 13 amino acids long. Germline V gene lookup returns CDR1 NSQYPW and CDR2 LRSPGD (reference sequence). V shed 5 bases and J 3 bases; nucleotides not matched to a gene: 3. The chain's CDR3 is CTCSPGQDTEVFF. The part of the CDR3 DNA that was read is TGCACCTGCAGTCCCGGACAGGACACA.

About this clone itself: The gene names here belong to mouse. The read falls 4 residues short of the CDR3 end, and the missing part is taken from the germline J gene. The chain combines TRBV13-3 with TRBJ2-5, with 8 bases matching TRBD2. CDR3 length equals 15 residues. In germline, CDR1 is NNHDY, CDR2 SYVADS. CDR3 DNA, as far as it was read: TGTGCCAGCAGTGTTTGGCTGGGGGGTGGCGAC. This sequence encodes CASSVWLGGGD. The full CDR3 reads CASSVWLGGGDTQYF.

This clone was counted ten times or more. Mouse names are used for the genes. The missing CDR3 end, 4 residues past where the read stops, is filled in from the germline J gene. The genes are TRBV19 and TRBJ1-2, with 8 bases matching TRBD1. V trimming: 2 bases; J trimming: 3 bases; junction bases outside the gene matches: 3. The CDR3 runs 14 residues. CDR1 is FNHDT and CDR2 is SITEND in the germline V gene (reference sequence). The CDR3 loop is CASSIRGRDSDYTF. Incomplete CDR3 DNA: TGTGCCAGCAGTATCAGGGGGCGAGACTCC.

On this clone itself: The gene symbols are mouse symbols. CDR3 sequence: CASSLQPYAEQFF. The DNA read from the CDR3 is TGTGCCAGCTCTCTCCAGCCCTATGCT. This chain links TRBV12-1 with TRBJ2-1; no reliable D call. The read halts 4 residues ahead of the CDR3 end, with the missing end drawn from the germline J gene. Trimming shortened V by 0 bases and J by 3 bases, and 5 bases separated the two germline ends. CDR1 and CDR2 (germline): SGHSN, HYEKVE. This CDR3 comprises 13 residues.

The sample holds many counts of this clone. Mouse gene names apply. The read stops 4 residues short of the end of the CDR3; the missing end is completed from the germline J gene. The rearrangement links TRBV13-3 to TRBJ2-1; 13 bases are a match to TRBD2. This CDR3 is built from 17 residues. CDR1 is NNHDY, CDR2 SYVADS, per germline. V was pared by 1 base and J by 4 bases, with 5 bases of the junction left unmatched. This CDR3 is CASSDPWTGGAYAEQFF. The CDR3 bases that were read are TGTGCCAGCAGTGATCCTTGGACTGGGGGGGCTTATGCT.

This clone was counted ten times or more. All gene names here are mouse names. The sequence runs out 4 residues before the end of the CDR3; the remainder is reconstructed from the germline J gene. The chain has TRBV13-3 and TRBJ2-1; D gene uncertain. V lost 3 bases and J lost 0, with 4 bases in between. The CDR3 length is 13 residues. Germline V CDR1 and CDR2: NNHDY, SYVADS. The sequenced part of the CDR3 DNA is TGTGCCAGCAGTGCCATTAACTATGCT. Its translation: CASSAINYA. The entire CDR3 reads CASSAINYAEQFF.

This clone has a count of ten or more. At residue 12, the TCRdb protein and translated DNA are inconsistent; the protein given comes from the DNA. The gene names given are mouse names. This CDR3 reads CASSGTGGAGNTLYF. CDR3 bases read: TGTGCCAGCAGTGGGACAGGGGGCGCCGGAAATACG. V is TRBV19 and J is TRBJ1-3; TRBD1 aligns across 12 bases. Read data end 3 residues before the CDR3 end; the end is taken from the germline J gene. This CDR3 is 15 amino acids long. The J segment lost 4 bases and the V segment lost 4 bases, leaving 3 bases of the junction unmatched. From germline, CDR1 is FNHDT and CDR2 SITEND (reference sequence).

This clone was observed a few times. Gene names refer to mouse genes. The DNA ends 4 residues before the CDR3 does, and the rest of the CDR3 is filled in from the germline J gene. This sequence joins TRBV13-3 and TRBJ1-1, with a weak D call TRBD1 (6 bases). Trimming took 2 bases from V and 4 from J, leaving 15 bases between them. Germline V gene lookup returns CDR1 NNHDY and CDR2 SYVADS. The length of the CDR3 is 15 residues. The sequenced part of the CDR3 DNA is TGTGCCAGCAGTGAGATCAGGGGAGGGATCACA. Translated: CASSEIRGGIT. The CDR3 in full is CASSEIRGGITEVFF.